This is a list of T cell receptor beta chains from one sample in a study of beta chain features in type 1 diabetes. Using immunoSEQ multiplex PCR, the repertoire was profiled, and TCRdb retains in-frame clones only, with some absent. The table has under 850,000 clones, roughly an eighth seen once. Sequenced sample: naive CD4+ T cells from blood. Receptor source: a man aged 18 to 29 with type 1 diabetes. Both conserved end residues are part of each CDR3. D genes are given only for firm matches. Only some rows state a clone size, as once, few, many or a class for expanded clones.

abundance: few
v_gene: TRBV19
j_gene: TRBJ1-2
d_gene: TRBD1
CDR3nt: TGTGCCAGTAGTAGACAGGGCTCCAGCTATGGCTACACCTTC
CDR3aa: CASSRQGSSYGYTF

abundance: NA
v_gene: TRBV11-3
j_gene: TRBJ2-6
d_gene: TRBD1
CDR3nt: TGTGCCAGCAGCTTTACAGGGGGCATTGGGGCCAACGTCCTGACTTTC
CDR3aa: CASSFTGGIGANVLTF

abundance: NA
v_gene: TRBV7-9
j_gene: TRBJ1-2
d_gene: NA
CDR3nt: TGTGCCAGCAGCCCAAGCCCCGGGACCGAATATGGCTACACCTTC
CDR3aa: CASSPSPGTEYGYTF

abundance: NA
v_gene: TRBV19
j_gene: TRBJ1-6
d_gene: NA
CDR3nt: TGTGCCAGTAGTCGTAGTAATCGTGGAGAACCAAATTCACCCCTCCACTTT
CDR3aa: CASSRSNRGEPNSPLHF

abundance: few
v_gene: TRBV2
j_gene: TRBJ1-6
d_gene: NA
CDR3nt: TGTGCCAGCAGTTTGGACTTCAGGTCACCCCTCCACTTT
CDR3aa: CASSLDFRSPLHF

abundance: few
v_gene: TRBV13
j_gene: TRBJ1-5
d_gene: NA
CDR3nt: TGTGCCAGCAGCCTAACCCCCGGACCCCAGCATTTT
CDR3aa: CASSLTPGPQHF

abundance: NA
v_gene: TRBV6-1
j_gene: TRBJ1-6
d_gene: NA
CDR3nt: TGTGCCAGCAGAAATCCGGATAATTCACCCCTCCACTTT
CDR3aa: CASRNPDNSPLHF

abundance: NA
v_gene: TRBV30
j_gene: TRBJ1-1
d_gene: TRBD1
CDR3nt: TGTGCCTGGAGTGTACGGGGGACAGGCCGTCCTACTGAAGCTTTCTTT
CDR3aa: CAWSVRGTGRPTEAFF

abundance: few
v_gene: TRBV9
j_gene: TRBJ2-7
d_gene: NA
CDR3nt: TGTGCCAGCAGCTTCTCGGACGGAAGGAGGGACGAGCAGTACTTC
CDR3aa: CASSFSDGRRDEQYF

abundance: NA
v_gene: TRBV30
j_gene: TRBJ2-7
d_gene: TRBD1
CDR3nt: TGTGCCTGGAGGCCAGGACAGGTCTCCTACGAGCAGTACTTC
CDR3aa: CAWRPGQVSYEQYF

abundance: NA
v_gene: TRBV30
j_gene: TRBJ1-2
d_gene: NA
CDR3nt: TGTGCCTGGAGTCCTGGAGGTTTTTATGGCTACACCTTC
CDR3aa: CAWSPGGFYGYTF

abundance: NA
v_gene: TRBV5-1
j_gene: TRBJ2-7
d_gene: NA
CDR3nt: TGCGCCAGCAGCCCTGATGTTTTTAACGAGCAGTACTTC
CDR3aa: CASSPDVFNEQYF

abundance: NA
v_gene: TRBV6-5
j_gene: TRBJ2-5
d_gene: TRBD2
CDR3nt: TGTGCCAGCAGTGGGACTAAGGGAGAGACCCAGTACTTC
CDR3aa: CASSGTKGETQYF

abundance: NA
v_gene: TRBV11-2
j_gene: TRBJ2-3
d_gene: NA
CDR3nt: TGTGCCAGCAGCTTAAATGGGGTTAGGACAGATACGCAGTATTTT
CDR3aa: CASSLNGVRTDTQYF

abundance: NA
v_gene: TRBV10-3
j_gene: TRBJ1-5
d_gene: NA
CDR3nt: TGTGCCATCAGTGAGTCCCGGGATTCATCGCCCCAGCATTTT
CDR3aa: CAISESRDSSPQHF

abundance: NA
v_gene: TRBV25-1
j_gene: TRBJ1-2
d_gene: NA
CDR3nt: TGTGCCAGCAGTGAAGCTGGTTTGGCAGGGCAAACCGATGGCTACACCTTC
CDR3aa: CASSEAGLAGQTDGYTF

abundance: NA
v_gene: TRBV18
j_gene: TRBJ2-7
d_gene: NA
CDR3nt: TGTGCCAGCTCGCCACCAGGGTTGAGGGAGCAGTACTTC
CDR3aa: CASSPPGLREQYF

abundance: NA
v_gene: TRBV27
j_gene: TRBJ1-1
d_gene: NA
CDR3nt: TGTGCCAGCAGAAGCGGAGCAGGGGCCACTGAAGCTTTCTTT
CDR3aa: CASRSGAGATEAFF

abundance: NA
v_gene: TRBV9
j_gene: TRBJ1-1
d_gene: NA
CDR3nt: TGTGCCAGCAGCGCACCCCGGGGCCCTGAAGCTTTCTTT
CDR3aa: CASSAPRGPEAFF

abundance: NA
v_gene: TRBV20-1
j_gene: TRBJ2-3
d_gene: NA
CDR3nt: TGCAGTGCTAGAGTGGCAAAAGGGCCGTATTTT
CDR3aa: CSARVAKGPYF

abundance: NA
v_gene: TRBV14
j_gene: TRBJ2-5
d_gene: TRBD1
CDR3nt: TGTGCCAGCAGCCCCCGAACAGGGGGGACCCAGTACTTC
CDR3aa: CASSPRTGGTQYF

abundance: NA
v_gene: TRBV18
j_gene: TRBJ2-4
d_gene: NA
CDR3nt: TGTGCCAGCTCACCACCCCCAGCCAAAAACATTCAGTACTTC
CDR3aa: CASSPPPAKNIQYF

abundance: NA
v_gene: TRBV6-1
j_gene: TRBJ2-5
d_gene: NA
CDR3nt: TGTGCCAGCAGCCCTACTAGTATCCAAGAGACCCAGTACTTC
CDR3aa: CASSPTSIQETQYF

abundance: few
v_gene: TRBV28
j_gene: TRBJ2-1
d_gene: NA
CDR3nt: TGTGCCAGCAGTGGACACCAGGGGCCCGATGAGCAGTTCTTC
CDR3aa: CASSGHQGPDEQFF

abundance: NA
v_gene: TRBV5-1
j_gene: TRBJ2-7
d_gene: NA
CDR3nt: TGCGCCAGCAGCCGGGACCAAACCTACGAGCAGTACTTC
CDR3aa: CASSRDQTYEQYF

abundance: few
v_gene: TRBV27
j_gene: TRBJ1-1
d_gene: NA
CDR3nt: TGTGCCAGCAGTTTAAGGGCGGACCTGGGAGCTTTCTTT
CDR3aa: CASSLRADLGAFF

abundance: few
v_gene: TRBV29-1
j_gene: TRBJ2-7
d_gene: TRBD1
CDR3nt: TGCAGCGTTGAAGTCTCGGCGGGACAGGGGCAGTACTTC
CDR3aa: CSVEVSAGQGQYF

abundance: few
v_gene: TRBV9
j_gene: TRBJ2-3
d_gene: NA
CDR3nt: TGTGCCAGCAGCGTAAGTCTAGCAGATACGCAGTATTTT
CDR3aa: CASSVSLADTQYF

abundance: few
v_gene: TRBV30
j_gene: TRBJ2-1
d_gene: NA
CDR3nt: TGTGCCTACAGGGTTTGGTCCTACAATGAGCAGTTCTTC
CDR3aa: CAYRVWSYNEQFF

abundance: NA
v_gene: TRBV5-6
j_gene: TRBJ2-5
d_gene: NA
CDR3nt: TGTGCCAGCAGCTTGGGATATCAAGGTAGCAGAGAGACCCAGTACTTC
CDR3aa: CASSLGYQGSRETQYF

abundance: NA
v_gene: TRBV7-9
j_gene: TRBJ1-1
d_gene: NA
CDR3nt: TGTGCCAGCAGTGAAGCGGAGACACTGAACACTGAAGCTTTCTTT
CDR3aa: CASSEAETLNTEAFF

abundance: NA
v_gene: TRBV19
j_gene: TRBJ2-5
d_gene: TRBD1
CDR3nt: TGTGCCAGTAGTAGACAGGGGGCGGTGGAGACCCAGTACTTC
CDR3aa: CASSRQGAVETQYF

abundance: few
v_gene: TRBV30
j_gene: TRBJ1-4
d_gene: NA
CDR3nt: TGTGCCTGGAGCTCGGCACTTGTCTCAACTAATGAAAAACTGTTTTTT
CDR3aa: CAWSSALVSTNEKLFF

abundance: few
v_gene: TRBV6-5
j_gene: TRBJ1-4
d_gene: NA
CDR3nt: TGTGCCAGCAGCGGGAGGGAGGGTGAAAAACTGTTTTTT
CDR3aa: CASSGREGEKLFF

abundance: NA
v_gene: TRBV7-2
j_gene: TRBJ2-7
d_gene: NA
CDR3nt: TGTGCCAGCAGCTTGGGGCAACTCTACGAGCAGTACTTC
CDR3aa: CASSLGQLYEQYF

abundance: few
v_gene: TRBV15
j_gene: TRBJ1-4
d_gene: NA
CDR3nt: TGTGCCACCAGCAGAGATAGGCTAGGCGAAAAACTGTTTTTT
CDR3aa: CATSRDRLGEKLFF

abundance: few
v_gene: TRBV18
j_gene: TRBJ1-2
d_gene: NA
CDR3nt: TGTGCCAGCTCACTAAGACTCGACCTAGGTGGCTACACCTTC
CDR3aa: CASSLRLDLGGYTF

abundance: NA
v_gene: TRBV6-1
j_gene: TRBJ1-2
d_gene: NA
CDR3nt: TGTGCCAGCAGTGAAAAACAAGGGCTCTATGGCTACACCTTC
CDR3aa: CASSEKQGLYGYTF

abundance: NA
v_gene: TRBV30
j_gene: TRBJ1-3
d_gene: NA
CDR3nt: TGTGCCTGGAGCGTAAACGGAAACACCATATATTTT
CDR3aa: CAWSVNGNTIYF

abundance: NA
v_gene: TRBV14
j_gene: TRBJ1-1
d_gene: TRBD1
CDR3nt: TGTGCCAGCAGCCCCCCAGGGGGCCGGACTGAAGCTTTCTTT
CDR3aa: CASSPPGGRTEAFF

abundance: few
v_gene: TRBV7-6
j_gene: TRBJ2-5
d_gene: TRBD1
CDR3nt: TGTGCCAGCAGCAAGGGACAGCAAGAGACCCAGTACTTC
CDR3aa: CASSKGQQETQYF

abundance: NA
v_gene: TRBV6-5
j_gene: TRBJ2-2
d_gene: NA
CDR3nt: TGTGCCAGCAGTCCCCTTTCGGCCGGGGAGCTGTTTTTT
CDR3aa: CASSPLSAGELFF

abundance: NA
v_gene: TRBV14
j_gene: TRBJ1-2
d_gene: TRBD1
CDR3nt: TGTGCCAGCAGCCAAGGGACAGGGATGAGCTATGGCTACACCTTC
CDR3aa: CASSQGTGMSYGYTF

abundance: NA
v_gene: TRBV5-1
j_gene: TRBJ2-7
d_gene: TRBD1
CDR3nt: TGCGCCAGCAGCTGGGGACAGGAGGCCTACGAGCAGTACTTC
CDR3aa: CASSWGQEAYEQYF

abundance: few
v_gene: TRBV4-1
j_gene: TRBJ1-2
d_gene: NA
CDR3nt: TGCGCCAGCAGCCAAGATATGTGGGGTACTGGCTACACCTTC
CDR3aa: CASSQDMWGTGYTF

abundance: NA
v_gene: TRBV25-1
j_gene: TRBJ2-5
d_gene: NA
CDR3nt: TGTGCCAGCAGTCGGAAGGGCGCGGGGTGGGAGACCCAGTACTTC
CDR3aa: CASSRKGAGWETQYF

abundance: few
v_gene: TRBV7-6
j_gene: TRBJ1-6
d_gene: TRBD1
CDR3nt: TGTGCCAGCAGCTCCGGAGGGGGGACAGGGAATAATTCACCCCTCCACTTT
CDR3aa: CASSSGGGTGNNSPLHF

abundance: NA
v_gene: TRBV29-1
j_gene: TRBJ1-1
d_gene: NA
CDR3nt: TGCAGCGTTGAACCCCGATGGGGAGTAGGGACCACTGAAGCTTTCTTT
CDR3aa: CSVEPRWGVGTTEAFF

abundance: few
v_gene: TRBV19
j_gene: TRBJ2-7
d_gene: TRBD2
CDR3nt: TGTGCCAGTAGTGGTAGCGGGGGCCTCTCCTACGAGCAGTACTTC
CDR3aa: CASSGSGGLSYEQYF

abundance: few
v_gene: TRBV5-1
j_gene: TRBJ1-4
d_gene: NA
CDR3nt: TGCGCCAGCAGCTTACCCCGCGGCAGGGTCAAGGAAGAAAAACTGTTTTTT
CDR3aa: CASSLPRGRVKEEKLFF

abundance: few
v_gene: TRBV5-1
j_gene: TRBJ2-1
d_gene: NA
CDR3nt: TGCGCCAGCAGCTTCCAACGAGACAATGAGCAGTTCTTC
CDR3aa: CASSFQRDNEQFF

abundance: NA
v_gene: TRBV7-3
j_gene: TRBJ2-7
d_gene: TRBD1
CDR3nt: TGTGCCAGCAGCCCGACAGGGGGCTTCATCTACGAGCAGTACTTC
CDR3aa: CASSPTGGFIYEQYF

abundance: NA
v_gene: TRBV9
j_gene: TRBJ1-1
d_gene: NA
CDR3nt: TGTGCCAGCAGCGGACCATACTCGGGCCTCGGGGTCACTGAAGCTTTCTTT
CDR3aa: CASSGPYSGLGVTEAFF

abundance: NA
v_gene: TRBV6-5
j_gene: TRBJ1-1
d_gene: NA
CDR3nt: TGTGCCAGCAGTTACGTAGAGGGTGTGAACACTGAAGCTTTCTTT
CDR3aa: CASSYVEGVNTEAFF

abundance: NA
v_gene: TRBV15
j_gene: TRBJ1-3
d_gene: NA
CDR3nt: TGTGCCACCAGCAGAGACAGAGACTCTATTTCAGCGACCATATATTTT
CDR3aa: CATSRDRDSISATIYF